The 23 T cell receptor beta chains below all came from one sample that was sequenced in a study. TCRdb called the RT-PCR reads again in MiXCR, with one record for every CDR3 protein. Among about 700,000 distinct CDR3 sequences listed, approximately 15% were seen once. Source material: memory CD4+ T cells from blood. These receptors were obtained from a female donor in good health, serving as a healthy control.

The CDR3 loop reads CASSRGQGDTGELFF. The CDR3 coding sequence is TGTGCCAGCAGTCGCGGACAGGGAGACACCGGGGAGCTGTTTTTT. The chain joins TRBV12-3 or TRBV12-4 to TRBJ2-2, with TRBD1 matching 8 bases. The V gene end was trimmed by 5 bases and the J gene end by 3 bases; junction bases not matched to a gene: 5. This CDR3 is built from 15 residues.

This clonotype was seen repeatedly, ten times or more. The V and J genes are TRBV29-1 and TRBJ2-2, with a weak D call TRBD2 (6 bases). From germline, CDR1 is SQVTM and CDR2 ANQGSEA. The length of the CDR3 is 12 residues. V was pared by 7 bases and J by 6 bases, with 12 bases between. Here the CDR3 reads CSARESAGELFF. The CDR3 DNA reads as TGCAGCGCCCGGGAGTCTGCCGGGGAGCTGTTTTTT.

In this sample, this clonotype turned up many times. The gene calls are TRBV7-3 and TRBJ2-3; 7 nucleotides match TRBD2. Trimming at V came to 1 base and at J to 0 bases, leaving 1 base not matched to a gene. The CDR3 has 15 residues. Per the germline V gene, CDR1 is SGHTA and CDR2 is FQGTGA. CDR3 sequence: CASSLSSGSTDTQYF. The DNA for the CDR3 is TGTGCCAGCAGCTTAAGTAGCGGGAGCACAGATACGCAGTATTTT.

This clonotype was counted between two and nine times. This chain joins TRBV4-2 and TRBJ1-2; no firm D call. In germline, CDR1 is LGHNA, CDR2 YNFKEQ. This CDR3 is 14 amino acids long. V lost 1 base, J lost 2 bases, and 8 bases lay in between. In nucleotides, the CDR3 is TGTGCCAGCAGCCAAGGAGCAGAAAACTATGGCTACACCTTC. Protein sequence: CASSQGAENYGYTF.

This clonotype was observed a few times. The V call is TRBV12-3 or TRBV12-4, the J call TRBJ2-5; a possible D gene is TRBD2 (7 bases). V lost 7 bases, J lost 4 bases, and 19 bases lay in between. The CDR3 runs 15 residues. The CDR3 DNA reads as TGTGCCAGCACCTCGACGGGGGGCGAACGAGAGACCCAGTACTTC. It is translated as CASTSTGGERETQYF.

This clonotype was recorded a few times. The chain has TRBV28 and TRBJ2-3; 7 positions agree with TRBD2. This CDR3 is built from 14 residues. Germline assignment: CDR1 MDHEN and CDR2 SYDVKM. The V and J ends lost 10 bases and 5 bases, in that order; junction bases with no gene match: 12. CDR3 sequence: CATYSSGRGDTQYF. CDR3 bases: TGTGCCACCTATTCTAGCGGACGGGGAGATACGCAGTATTTT. Looking up the rest from reference TRBV28 and TRBJ2-3 gives the full variable domain: DVKVTQSSRYLVKRTGEKVFLECVQDMDHENMFWYRQDPGLGLRLIYFSYDVKMKEKGDIPEGYSVSREKKERFSLILESASTNQTSMYLCATYSSGRGDTQYFGPGTRLTVL.

There are many counts of this clonotype. The chain recombines TRBV5-1 with TRBJ2-3, with D hard to call. Per the germline V gene, CDR1 is SGHRS and CDR2 is YFSETQ. V was trimmed by 2 bases and J by 4 bases, leaving 11 bases between them. This CDR3 has 14 residues. CDR3 coding DNA: TGCGCCAGCAGCTTACGTGGTATCGCAGATACGCAGTATTTT. It is translated as CASSLRGIADTQYF.

The CDR3, as DNA: TGTGCCAGCAGTTCCCCCGGACAGGGTGTTGAAAAACTGTTTTTT. Protein sequence: CASSSPGQGVEKLFF. The rearrangement links TRBV27 to TRBJ1-4, with TRBD1 matching 8 bases. Germline V gene data show CDR1 as MNHEY and CDR2 as SMNVEV (reference sequence). This CDR3 has 15 residues. V lost 4 bases, J lost 7 bases, and 8 bases stayed unmatched. The full variable domain, its missing parts supplied by reference TRBV27 and TRBJ1-4, is EAQVTQNPRYLITVTGKKLTVTCSQNMNHEYMSWYRQDPGLGLRQIYYSMNVEVTDKGDVPEGYKVSRKEKRNFPLILESPSPNQTSLYFCASSSPGQGVEKLFFGSGTQLSVL.

This clonotype has only a few counts. The chain combines TRBV15 with TRBJ2-7; D not certain. CDR1 and CDR2 (germline): LNHNV, YYDKDF (reference sequence). With 0 bases removed from V and 2 bases from J, the gap between germline ends came to 8 bases. The CDR3 has 14 amino acids. Here the CDR3 DNA reads TGTGCCACCAGCAGAGAGTCAGGAGCCTACGAGCAGTACTTC. It codes for CATSRESGAYEQYF.

A few counts support this clonotype. This sequence joins TRBV6-5 and TRBJ2-3; D assignment may be TRBD1 or TRBD2 (5 bases each). The V gene lost 2 bases and the J gene lost 4 bases, with 13 bases spanning the gap. The CDR3 is 15 amino acids. From germline, CDR1 is MNHEY and CDR2 SVGAGI. In DNA, the CDR3 is TGTGCCAGCAGTTACCGGGGCCCGACGGCAGATACGCAGTATTTT. It encodes CASSYRGPTADTQYF.

In this sample, this clonotype turned up many times. The rearrangement uses TRBV29-1 and TRBJ2-7; D is possibly TRBD2 (5 bases). V lost 3 bases and J 4 bases, leaving 13 bases between the germline ends. Per the germline V gene, CDR1 is SQVTM and CDR2 is ANQGSEA. The CDR3 covers 13 residues. Written as DNA, the CDR3 is TGCAGCGTTGAGGAGGCCAGGACTTACGAGCAGTACTTC. It is translated as CSVEEARTYEQYF.

The chain is built from TRBV30 and TRBJ2-5; TRBD1 might be the D (5 bases). Germline values: CDR1 GTSNPN, CDR2 SVGIG (reference sequence). CDR3 size: 15 residues. V was trimmed by 0 bases and J by 4 bases, leaving 15 bases between them. The CDR3 DNA reads as TGTGCCTGGAGTGTAATTGCAGGAAGGGGAGAGACCCAGTACTTC. Encoded protein: CAWSVIAGRGETQYF.

The V gene is TRBV7-9, the J gene TRBJ2-3, with 7 bases aligning to TRBD1. The CDR3 totals 14 residues. From germline, CDR1 is SEHNR and CDR2 FQNEAQ (reference sequence). Trimming cost V 8 bases and J 5 bases; bases outside gene matches: 10. The CDR3 loop is CASQTGVGKDTQYF. The CDR3 nucleotides read TGTGCCAGCCAAACAGGGGTTGGGAAAGATACGCAGTATTTT.

This chain joins TRBV5-1 and TRBJ1-1, with D perhaps TRBD1 (5 bases). V was shortened by 0 bases and J by 2 bases, with 11 bases between the two germline ends. Germline V gene lookup returns CDR1 SGHRS and CDR2 YFSETQ. The CDR3 is made up of 15 amino acids. This chain's CDR3 is CASSLAPGINTEAFF. DNA for the CDR3: TGCGCCAGCAGCTTGGCCCCAGGGATCAACACTGAAGCTTTCTTT.

The rearrangement joins TRBV3-1 to TRBJ2-7; D not resolved. Trimming removed 0 bases at V and 7 bases at J, with 10 bases between. CDR3 length: 13 amino acids. CDR1 is LGHDT, CDR2 YNNKEL, per germline (reference sequence). The CDR3 nucleotides read TGTGCCAGCAGCCAAGATCATGGTCGTGAGCAGTACTTC. Translation gives CASSQDHGREQYF.

This clonotype was detected only a few times. CDR3 residues: CSATPAGNRNYGYTF. The DNA of the CDR3 is TGCAGTGCTACACCGGCGGGGAATCGCAACTATGGCTACACCTTC. This chain links TRBV20-1 with TRBJ1-2; D is unclear. V was clipped by 4 bases and J by 2 bases, with 17 bases between them. The CDR3 covers 15 residues. Germline assignment: CDR1 DFQATT and CDR2 SNEGSKA (reference sequence).

The rearrangement links TRBV18 to TRBJ2-1, with D hard to call. Germline V gene sequence: CDR1 KGHSH, CDR2 LQKENI. V was clipped by 0 bases and J by 0 bases, with 9 bases between them. CDR3 size: 16 residues. This chain's CDR3 is CASSPPSSSSYNEQFF. CDR3 in DNA: TGTGCCAGCTCACCACCCAGTTCGAGCTCCTACAATGAGCAGTTCTTC.

This clonotype turned up a few times. CDR3 nucleotides: TGTGCCAGCAGCCTGCACGGGAGGAACACTGAAGCTTTCTTT. Its protein is CASSLHGRNTEAFF. The chain couples TRBV7-9 to TRBJ1-1; no clear D gene. In germline, CDR1 is SEHNR, CDR2 FQNEAQ (reference sequence). This CDR3 is 14 amino acids long. V was trimmed by 5 bases and J by 1 base, leaving 11 bases between them.

This clonotype was counted a few times. J is TRBJ1-2 and V is TRBV20-1; 9 bases match TRBD1. With 6 bases clipped from V and 8 bases from J, the junction kept 13 bases outside the gene matches. The CDR3 spans 14 residues. CDR1 DFQATT and CDR2 SNEGSKA come from the germline V gene (reference sequence). CDR3 loop: CSADRDREGLGYTF. CDR3 nucleotides: TGCAGTGCCGACCGGGACAGGGAAGGTCTGGGCTACACCTTC.

In its sample, this clonotype was seen a few times. V usage is TRBV20-1 and J usage is TRBJ1-2; TRBD1 is a possible D gene (5 bases). Germline CDR1 reads DFQATT; CDR2 reads SNEGSKA (reference sequence). The CDR3 runs 15 residues. V lost 0 bases, J lost 6 bases, and 17 bases lay in between. The CDR3 coding sequence is TGCAGTGCTAGAGATCCTTCCGGCGGGGGGGATGGCTACACCTTC. Protein: CSARDPSGGGDGYTF.

This clonotype has just a few counts. This rearrangement joins TRBV20-1 to TRBJ2-3; 7 bases agree with TRBD2. J lost 2 bases, V lost 6 bases, and 8 bases had no gene match. CDR3 length: 14 residues. CDR1 is DFQATT and CDR2 is SNEGSKA in the germline V gene (reference sequence). This CDR3 is CSAPRGSNTDTQYF. CDR3 in DNA: TGCAGTGCACCGCGGGGGAGCAACACAGATACGCAGTATTTT.

Many counts were recorded for this clonotype. V is TRBV12-3 or TRBV12-4 and J is TRBJ1-6; D gene unclear. The length of the CDR3 is 15 residues. V lost 3 bases and J lost 5, with 11 bases in between. The CDR3 sequence is CASSLSWRNNSPLHF. For the CDR3, the DNA is TGTGCCAGCAGTTTGTCGTGGCGGAATAATTCACCCCTCCACTTT.

Ten or more counts support this clonotype. The rearrangement uses TRBV12-3 or TRBV12-4 and TRBJ2-7, with 10 bases fitting TRBD2. With 2 bases clipped from V and 6 bases from J, the junction kept 7 bases outside the gene matches. This CDR3 contains 15 residues. The CDR3 DNA is TGTGCCAGCAGTTTACGTGCCCTAGCGGGAGTCGAGCAGTACTTC. It is translated as CASSLRALAGVEQYF.